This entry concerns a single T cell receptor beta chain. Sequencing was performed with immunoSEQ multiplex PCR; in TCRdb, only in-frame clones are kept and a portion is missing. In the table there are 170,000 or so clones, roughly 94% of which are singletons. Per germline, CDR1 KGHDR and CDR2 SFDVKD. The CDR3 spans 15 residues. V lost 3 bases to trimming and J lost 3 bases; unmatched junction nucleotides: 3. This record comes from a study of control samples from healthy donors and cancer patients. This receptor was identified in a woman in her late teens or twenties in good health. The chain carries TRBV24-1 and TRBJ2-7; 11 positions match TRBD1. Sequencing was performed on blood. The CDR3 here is CATSDAGQGDYEQYF. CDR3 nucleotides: TGTGCCACCAGTGATGCGGGACAGGGGGACTACGAGCAGTACTTC.